Presented here are 27 T cell receptor beta chains from one specimen sequenced in a study of blood T cell repertoires in COVID-19 (TCRdb year 2020). Library creation used the immunoSEQ multiplex PCR assay. What TCRdb holds here is the immuneACCESS table cut down to in-frame rearrangements. Part of the clones is not present; checked against another copy, under half of the missing clones reflect an unresolved V gene, and the others are unexplained. For this sample the table gives some 120,000 clones, of which 70% to 80% were detected only once. Of the sample, around 25% falls within the top ten clones. Specimen: peripheral blood. These receptors were taken from a human donor in a cohort sampled during active COVID-19.

This chain uses TRBV6-5 with TRBJ1-1; D is perhaps TRBD1 (5 bases). Germline lookup yields CDR1 MNHEY and CDR2 SVGAGI. Trimming stripped 6 bases from V and 6 bases from J, with 11 bases between. CDR3 length: 12 residues. CDR3 DNA: TGTGCCAGCAGATACGGGGGGGCTGAAGCTTTCTTT. It yields the protein CASRYGGAEAFF.

This chain's CDR3 is CACWGGMEQYF. In DNA, the CDR3 is TGTGCCTGCTGGGGAGGTATGGAGCAGTACTTC. The chain employs TRBV30 and TRBJ2-7, with D tentatively TRBD2 (6 bases). Germline V gene lookup returns CDR1 GTSNPN and CDR2 SVGIG (reference sequence). V lost 6 bases and J lost 7, with 13 bases in between. The CDR3 sequence is 11 residues long. Full variable domain (missing parts from reference TRBV30 and TRBJ2-7): SQTIHQWPATLVQPVGSPLSLECTVEGTSNPNLYWYRQAAGRGLQLLFYSVGIGQISSEVPQNLSASRPQDRQFILSSKKLLLSDSGFYLCACWGGMEQYFGPGTRLTVT.

This rearrangement joins TRBV7-9 to TRBJ2-3; perhaps TRBD2 as D (5 bases). Germline-derived CDR1 and CDR2 are SEHNR and FQNEAQ (reference sequence). The germline V and J ends were trimmed by 5 bases and 6 bases, with 18 bases remaining between them. The CDR3 contains 15 residues. CDR3 nucleotide sequence: TGTGCCAGCAGCCACGACACCAGAAAGCGGGATACGCAGTATTTT. This encodes CASSHDTRKRDTQYF.

The rearrangement joins TRBV2 to TRBJ2-1; TRBD2 matches 8 bases. This CDR3 comprises 14 residues. From germline, CDR1 is SNHLY and CDR2 FYNNEI. Trimming at V came to 3 bases and at J to 6 bases, leaving 4 bases not matched to a gene. The CDR3 is CASSDGGLGNEQFF. The CDR3 DNA reads as TGTGCCAGCAGTGATGGGGGACTAGGCAATGAGCAGTTCTTC.

J is TRBJ2-7 and V is TRBV19; TRBD2 matches 7 bases. The CDR3 covers 19 residues. Germline loops: CDR1 LNHDA, CDR2 SQIVND (reference sequence). J was trimmed by 1 base and V by 6 bases; bases with no gene match: 21. This chain's CDR3 is CASSPTPGLPGGRSYEQYF. The CDR3 DNA reads TGTGCCAGTAGCCCCACACCGGGACTCCCGGGAGGTAGGTCCTACGAGCAGTACTTC.

The gene calls are TRBV3-1 (or the pseudogene TRBV3-2) and TRBJ2-5, with 8 positions matching TRBD2. The CDR3 runs 18 residues. The V and J ends lost 1 base and 5 bases, in that order; junction bases with no gene match: 15. The germline gives CDR1 LGHDT, CDR2 YNNKEL (reference sequence). As DNA, the CDR3 is TGTGCCAGCAGCCAAGGGGTTAGCGGGGCTGGCGTCCGGGAGACCCAGTACTTC. This encodes CASSQGVSGAGVRETQYF.

This clone was observed at least ten times. The rearrangement joins TRBV7-8 to TRBJ2-5; D is possibly TRBD1 (5 bases). The germline V gene encodes CDR1 SGHVS and CDR2 FQNEAQ. The CDR3 has 14 residues. The V gene lost 1 base and the J gene lost 5 bases, with 11 bases spanning the gap. CDR3 amino acids: CASSLGSGRETQYF. The CDR3, as DNA: TGTGCCAGCAGCTTAGGCTCAGGGCGCGAGACCCAGTACTTC.

The chain employs TRBV5-1 and TRBJ1-6, with a possible D match to TRBD1 (5 bases). This CDR3 comprises 16 residues. Germline CDR1 reads SGHRS; CDR2 reads YFSETQ. V lost 4 bases and J 7 bases, leaving 18 bases between the germline ends. CDR3 in amino acids: CASSAWAGRSNSPLHF. The DNA of the CDR3 is TGCGCCAGCAGCGCTTGGGCGGGGCGCTCAAATTCACCCCTCCACTTT.

Points on this clone: Other DNA variants within this sample encode the same CDR3. V and J are TRBV7-9 and TRBJ2-3; 7 bases align to TRBD1. Trimming took 3 bases from V and 0 from J; bases not matched to a gene: 6. This CDR3 spans 16 amino acids. Germline CDR1 and CDR2: SEHNR and FQNEAQ (reference sequence). The CDR3: CASSFSTGPSTDTQYF. CDR3 nucleotides: TGTGCCAGCAGCTTTTCGACAGGGCCTAGCACAGATACGCAGTATTTT.

The rearrangement uses TRBV7-2 and TRBJ1-6; no clear D gene. The ends were cut back, 1 base at V and 3 bases at J, with 7 bases in the middle. Germline V gene sequence: CDR1 SGHTA, CDR2 FQGNSA. The CDR3 sequence is 15 residues long. The CDR3, as DNA: TGTGCCAGCAGCTTAGTGCCGGGCTATAATTCACCCCTCCACTTT. Protein product: CASSLVPGYNSPLHF.

This chain links TRBV9 with TRBJ2-1; D not certain. The CDR3 runs to 13 residues. Trimming left V 0 bases short and J 6 bases short, with 7 bases between. In germline, CDR1 is SGDLS, CDR2 YYNGEE. In DNA form, the CDR3 reads TGTGCCAGCAGCGTAGCTAGTTCCAATGAGCAGTTCTTC. Amino acids: CASSVASSNEQFF.

The chain couples TRBV5-1 to TRBJ1-4; D not resolved. Germline CDR1 SGHRS, CDR2 YFSETQ. V gave up 4 bases and J gave up 1 base, with 11 bases separating them. This CDR3 region has 15 residues. CDR3 in amino acids: CASSPLAGTNEKLFF. The DNA of the CDR3 is TGCGCCAGCAGCCCCCTCGCAGGAACTAATGAAAAACTGTTTTTT. The full variable domain, in which reference TRBV5-1 and TRBJ1-4 provide the parts outside the CDR3, is KAGVTQTPRYLIKTRGQQVTLSCSPISGHRSVSWYQQTPGQGLQFLFEYFSETQRNKGNFPGRFSGRQFSNSRSEMNVSTLELGDSALYLCASSPLAGTNEKLFFGSGTQLSVL.

The chain is built from TRBV19 and TRBJ2-1; weak D call: TRBD1 (6 bases). V lost 3 bases to trimming and J lost 7 bases, with 13 bases between them. Germline V gene data show CDR1 as LNHDA and CDR2 as SQIVND (reference sequence). The CDR3 is made up of 14 amino acids. CDR3 nucleotide sequence: TGTGCCAGTAGTATGTTGGGGGCGATTAATGAGCAGTTCTTC. Translation gives CASSMLGAINEQFF. Full variable domain (remainder filled in from reference TRBV19 and TRBJ2-1): DGGITQSPKYLFRKEGQNVTLSCEQNLNHDAMYWYRQDPGQGLRLIYYSQIVNDFQKGDIAEGYSVSREKKESFPLTVTSAQKNPTAFYLCASSMLGAINEQFFGPGTRLTVL.

Comment on this clone: The junction departs from the called germline gene at one end, perhaps through a read error. The gene calls are TRBV7-3 and TRBJ2-6, with TRBD1 identical over 9 bases. CDR1 and CDR2 from the germline V gene are SGHTA and FQGTGA. CDR3 length: 16 amino acids. The CDR3 is CASSITGGAGANVLTF. The CDR3 nucleotides are TGTGCCAGCAGCATAACAGGGGGCGCTGGGGCCAACGTCCTGACTTTC.

V gene TRBV29-1 combines with J gene TRBJ2-7; 11 nucleotides match TRBD1. The CDR3 sequence is 12 residues long. V lost 4 bases to trimming and J lost 6 bases; unmatched junction nucleotides: 2. Germline-derived CDR1 and CDR2 are SQVTM and ANQGSEA. The CDR3 reads CSVGDRGSEQYF. CDR3 coding DNA: TGCAGCGTTGGGGACAGGGGGAGCGAGCAGTACTTC.

V gene TRBV21-1 combines with J gene TRBJ1-3. TRBV21-1 is a documented pseudogene. CDR3 length equals 22 residues. CDR3 region: CASSKVIWQAGRAAVSGNTIYF. The CDR3 region has the DNA TGTGCCAGCAGCAAAGTAATCTGGCAGGCAGGGAGGGCGGCCGTCTCTGGAAACACCATATATTTT.

The chain couples TRBV19 to TRBJ2-7; weak D call: TRBD2 (6 bases). The CDR3 length is 12 residues. Germline values: CDR1 LNHDA, CDR2 SQIVND (reference sequence). Trimming shortened V by 6 bases and J by 1 base, and 7 bases separated the two germline ends. CDR3 amino acids: CASSGGSYEQYF. In DNA form, the CDR3 reads TGTGCCAGTAGCGGGGGATCCTACGAGCAGTACTTC. Full variable domain (remainder filled in from reference TRBV19 and TRBJ2-7): DGGITQSPKYLFRKEGQNVTLSCEQNLNHDAMYWYRQDPGQGLRLIYYSQIVNDFQKGDIAEGYSVSREKKESFPLTVTSAQKNPTAFYLCASSGGSYEQYFGPGTRLTVT.

This clone was seen just once. This chain links TRBV7-2 with TRBJ1-5; D remains ambiguous. Germline CDR1 SGHTA, CDR2 FQGNSA. The CDR3 runs 15 residues. Between the trimmed V and J ends, which lost 2 bases and 0 bases, there was a span of 8 bases. Here the CDR3 DNA reads TGTGCCAGCAGCTTATACGGAGATAGCAATCAGCCCCAGCATTTT. Translation: CASSLYGDSNQPQHF.

The V and J genes are TRBV6-1 and TRBJ2-1; D is ambiguous. Germline V gene data show CDR1 as MNHNS and CDR2 as SASEGT. The CDR3 extends over 17 amino acids. V lost 2 bases to trimming and J lost 3 bases, with 17 bases between them. The CDR3 reads CASSEFGNSNRYNEQFF. In DNA, the CDR3 is TGTGCCAGCAGTGAATTCGGTAACTCAAACCGCTACAATGAGCAGTTCTTC.

J is TRBJ1-1 and V is TRBV12-3 or TRBV12-4; D is possibly TRBD1 (5 bases). Trimming left V 5 bases short and J 5 bases short, with 12 bases between. This CDR3 spans 13 amino acids. CDR3 loop: CASSPGGWTEAFF. CDR3 nucleotide sequence: TGTGCCAGCAGTCCCGGGGGTTGGACTGAAGCTTTCTTT.

This clone has only one observation. The gene calls are TRBV12-3 or TRBV12-4 and TRBJ1-2; possibly TRBD1 for D (6 bases). V shed 2 bases and J shed 8 bases, with 12 bases lying between them. This CDR3 is 13 amino acids long. The CDR3 region has the DNA TGTGCCAGCAGTTTAACAGGGCCGACGGGCTACACCTTC. Encoded protein: CASSLTGPTGYTF.

The chain uses TRBV7-3 and TRBJ2-2, with a tentative D call TRBD1 (6 bases). Germline values: CDR1 SGHTA, CDR2 FQGTGA. Trimming removed 2 bases from V and 1 base from J, with 8 bases in between. The CDR3 length is 15 residues. In nucleotides, the CDR3 is TGTGCCAGCAGCTTATCGGGACAGAACACCGGGGAGCTGTTTTTT. This gives the protein CASSLSGQNTGELFF. Full variable domain (missing parts from reference TRBV7-3 and TRBJ2-2): GAGVSQTPSNKVTEKGKYVELRCDPISGHTALYWYRQSLGQGPEFLIYFQGTGAADDSGLPNDRFFAVRPEGSVSTLKIQRTERGDSAVYLCASSLSGQNTGELFFGEGSRLTVL.

This chain joins TRBV5-1 and TRBJ1-1; D gene ambiguous. This CDR3 contains 12 residues. The ends were cut back, 1 base at V and 6 bases at J, with 7 bases in the middle. CDR1 and CDR2 (germline): SGHRS, YFSETQ. The CDR3 spells CASSLSGSEAFF. The CDR3 DNA reads as TGCGCCAGCAGCTTGTCGGGGTCTGAAGCTTTCTTT.

The gene calls are TRBV7-9 and TRBJ1-1, with TRBD1 as a possible D gene (6 bases). CDR1 is SEHNR and CDR2 is FQNEAQ in the germline V gene (reference sequence). CDR3 size: 13 residues. Trimming pared 5 bases from V and 4 bases from J, leaving 11 bases between. Here the CDR3 DNA reads TGTGCCAGCAGCCCCCGAGGGGGCACTGAAGCTTTCTTT. It yields the protein CASSPRGGTEAFF.

The genes are TRBV5-8 and TRBJ2-3; possible D gene TRBD2, 5 bases. CDR1 is SGHTS, CDR2 YDEGEE, per germline. The CDR3 runs 14 residues. Trimming removed 3 bases from V and 3 bases from J, with 11 bases in between. The CDR3, as DNA: TGTGCCAGCAGCTCAACCCGCGGGACAGATACGCAGTATTTT. Protein: CASSSTRGTDTQYF.

The V gene is TRBV19, the J gene TRBJ2-3; no firm D call. The V gene lost 5 bases and the J gene lost 1 base, with 13 bases spanning the gap. CDR1 LNHDA and CDR2 SQIVND come from the germline V gene (reference sequence). The CDR3 has 15 amino acids. In nucleotides, the CDR3 is TGTGCCAGTAGTCTCGGGTATTTCGGCACAGATACGCAGTATTTT. It translates to CASSLGYFGTDTQYF.

The chain joins TRBV24-1 to TRBJ2-1, with a tentative D call TRBD2 (5 bases). CDR1 KGHDR and CDR2 SFDVKD come from the germline V gene. Trimming stripped 1 base from V and 4 bases from J, with 10 bases between. The CDR3 extends over 15 amino acids. The CDR3 bases are TGTGCCACCAGTGATTTCGGACGGAGGTACAATGAGCAGTTCTTC. Amino acids: CATSDFGRRYNEQFF.